This passage covers 10 T cell receptor beta chains from one sample sequenced in a study of blood T cells in healthy people across ages. Sample-barcoded 5' priming and a J-beta primer mix drove a second PCR of 7 to 11 cycles. In TCRdb, the 5' RACE reads were re-called with MiXCR into one record per CDR3 protein. The repertoire holds over a million distinct CDR3 sequences, approximately 59% seen once, with more than 6% in the top ten. Input material: blood. The receptors here all came from a man aged 18-30 years in good health.

The rearrangement joins TRBV27 to TRBJ1-6; D remains ambiguous. The germline CDR1 and CDR2 sequences are MNHEY and SMNVEV (reference sequence). V gave up 5 bases and J gave up 1 base, with 12 bases separating them. The CDR3 covers 16 residues. The CDR3 DNA sequence: TGTGCCAGCAGTACTCTCTCTGCATCCTATAATTCACCCCTCCACTTT. Its translation: CASSTLSASYNSPLHF.

This clonotype showed up just a few times. The chain combines TRBV28 with TRBJ1-1, with unresolved D. Germline CDR1 is MDHEN and CDR2 is SYDVKM. V was pared by 3 bases and J by 10 bases, with 15 bases between. The CDR3 spans 13 residues. As DNA, the CDR3 is TGTGCCAGCAGTTTGGCCCAGACGTACGGAGCTTTCTTT. Translated, it gives CASSLAQTYGAFF. Using reference TRBV28 and TRBJ1-1 for the parts outside the CDR3, the full variable domain is DVKVTQSSRYLVKRTGEKVFLECVQDMDHENMFWYRQDPGLGLRLIYFSYDVKMKEKGDIPEGYSVSREKKERFSLILESASTNQTSMYLCASSLAQTYGAFFGQGTRLTVV.

This clonotype showed up just a few times. The rearrangement links TRBV28 to TRBJ2-3; possible D gene TRBD1, 6 bases. V was clipped by 5 bases and J by 2 bases, with 11 bases between them. Germline values: CDR1 MDHEN, CDR2 SYDVKM. There are 14 residues in the CDR3. CDR3 nucleotides: TGTGCCAGCAGTCCAGGACAGTTCACAGATACGCAGTATTTT. It yields the protein CASSPGQFTDTQYF.

The CDR3 region is CASSQVSSASYEQYF. CDR3 in DNA: TGCGCCAGCAGCCAAGTCTCTAGCGCTTCCTACGAGCAGTACTTC. This chain links TRBV4-1 with TRBJ2-7, with D possibly matching TRBD2 (6 bases). The CDR3 spans 15 residues. The V end was cut by 1 base, the J end by 1 base, with 11 bases between. The germline V gene encodes CDR1 MGHRA and CDR2 YSYEKL.

The chain employs TRBV27 and TRBJ1-2; D call uncertain. The ends were cut back, 0 bases at V and 2 bases at J, with 10 bases in the middle. CDR1 and CDR2 (germline): MNHEY, SMNVEV (reference sequence). This CDR3 spans 15 amino acids. CDR3 sequence (DNA): TGTGCCAGCAGTTTATCGAAGGAGGACAACTATGGCTACACCTTC. It translates to CASSLSKEDNYGYTF.

The V and J genes are TRBV2 and TRBJ2-5, with no clear D. Germline V gene data show CDR1 as SNHLY and CDR2 as FYNNEI. This CDR3 contains 12 residues. Trimming removed 9 bases from V and 4 bases from J, with 12 bases in between. CDR3 sequence reads: CASVLVGETQYF. The CDR3 DNA reads as TGTGCCAGTGTCTTGGTGGGAGAGACCCAGTACTTC.

The chain joins TRBV12-3 or TRBV12-4 to TRBJ2-3, with D unresolved. The CDR3 is 13 amino acids. The V gene lost 3 bases and the J gene lost 3 bases, with 7 bases spanning the gap. The CDR3, as DNA: TGTGCCAGCAGTTTCACGGCAACAGATACGCAGTATTTT. Amino acid sequence: CASSFTATDTQYF.

V and J are TRBV29-1 and TRBJ2-4; D is unresolved. Matching the DNA end better, TRBJ2-5 makes the J call doubtful. Germline assignment: CDR1 SQVTM and CDR2 ANQGSEA. The CDR3 runs 14 residues. CDR3 in DNA: TGCAGCGTTATGGGGATTTCGCAAGGGGAGACCCAGTACTTC. Translation: CSVMGISQGETQYF.

This clonotype was recorded at least ten times. V and J are TRBV4-3 and TRBJ2-6, with D uncertain. There are 14 residues in the CDR3. Between the trimmed V and J ends, which lost 3 bases and 2 bases, there was a span of 5 bases. Germline CDR1 is LGHNA and CDR2 is YSLEER. The CDR3 sequence is CASSQGPGANVLTF. The CDR3 nucleotides read TGCGCCAGCAGCCAGGGCCCTGGGGCCAACGTCCTGACTTTC.

The J gene is TRBJ2-1, the V gene TRBV6-6, with TRBD1 matching 9 bases. This CDR3 is built from 14 residues. J lost 7 bases, V lost 9 bases, and 10 bases had no gene match. Looked up from germline, CDR1 is MNHNY and CDR2 is SVGAGI (reference sequence). CDR3 sequence: CASVIRDRANEQFF. The CDR3 coding sequence is TGTGCCAGTGTGATCCGGGACAGGGCAAATGAGCAGTTCTTC.